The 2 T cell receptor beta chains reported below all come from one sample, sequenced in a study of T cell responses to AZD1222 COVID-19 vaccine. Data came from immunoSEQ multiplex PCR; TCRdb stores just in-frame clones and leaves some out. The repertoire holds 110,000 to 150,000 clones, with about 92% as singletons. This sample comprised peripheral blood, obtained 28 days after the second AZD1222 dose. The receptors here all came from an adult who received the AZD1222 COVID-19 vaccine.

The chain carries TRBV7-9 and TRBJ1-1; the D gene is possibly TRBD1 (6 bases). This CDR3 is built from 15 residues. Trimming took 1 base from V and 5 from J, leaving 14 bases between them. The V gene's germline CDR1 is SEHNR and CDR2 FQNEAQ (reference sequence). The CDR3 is CASSLEAGGQTEAFF. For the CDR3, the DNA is TGTGCCAGCAGCTTAGAGGCGGGGGGCCAGACTGAAGCTTTCTTT. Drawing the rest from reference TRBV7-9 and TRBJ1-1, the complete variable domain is DTGVSQNPRHKITKRGQNVTFRCDPISEHNRLYWYRQTLGQGPEFLTYFQNEAQLEKSRLLSDRFSAERPKGSFSTLEIQRTEQGDSAMYLCASSLEAGGQTEAFFGQGTRLTVV.

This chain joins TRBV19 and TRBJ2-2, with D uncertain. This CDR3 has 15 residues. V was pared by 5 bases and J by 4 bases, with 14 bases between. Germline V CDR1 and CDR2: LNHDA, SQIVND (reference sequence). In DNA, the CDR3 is TGTGCCAGTAGTCCTCGGGCCGAACCCACCGGGGAGCTGTTTTTT. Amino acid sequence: CASSPRAEPTGELFF.